This is a list of T cell receptor beta chains from one sample in a study of human T cells and chemical hapten exposure. Each CDR3 protein gets one entry after TCRdb re-called the RACE reads with MiXCR. The table records 95,000 to 150,000 distinct CDR3 sequences, approximately 10% of them present only once. The specimen comprised whole blood, sampled in connection with sensitization to the hapten diphenylcyclopropenone (DPC). These receptor sequences come from a woman in her 50s with alopecia areata. Some clones in this sample may be carry-over from other donors' samples. Each CDR3 is given with its conserved first and last residue. A D gene is named only where the DNA matches it firmly. Rows may omit the clone size; those that give it use once, few, many or a size class.

J gene,V gene,clone size,D gene,CDR3 protein,CDR3 DNA
TRBJ2-7,TRBV12-3/TRBV12-4,few,NA,CASSPSSREQYF,TGTGCCAGCAGCCCCTCTTCCAGGGAGCAGTACTTC
TRBJ2-1,TRBV5-6,many,NA,CASSLGDNEQFF,TGTGCCAGCAGCTTGGGAGACAATGAGCAGTTCTTC
TRBJ1-1,TRBV6-6,NA,NA,CASSLRGADTEAFF,TGTGCCAGCAGTTTACGAGGGGCCGACACTGAAGCTTTCTTT
TRBJ2-5,TRBV18,NA,TRBD2,CASSPRSGGQETQYF,TGTGCCAGCTCACCAAGGAGCGGGGGACAAGAGACCCAGTACTTC
TRBJ2-1,TRBV9,few,NA,CASTWSANPGNEQFF,TGTGCCAGCACCTGGAGCGCGAACCCCGGCAATGAGCAGTTCTTC
TRBJ1-6,TRBV5-1,many,TRBD1,CASSLEGTGNSPLHF,TGCGCCAGCAGCTTGGAAGGGACAGGGAACTCACCCCTCCACTTT
TRBJ1-6,TRBV6-1,NA,NA,CATVRVLNSPLHF,TGTGCCACCGTCAGGGTGCTGAATTCACCCCTCCACTTT
TRBJ2-4,TRBV20-1,many,TRBD2,CSAGPGLVPIQYF,TGCAGTGCTGGGCCGGGACTAGTTCCCATTCAGTACTTC
TRBJ2-1,TRBV4-2,many,NA,CASSQDRGSYNEQFF,TGTGCCAGCAGCCAAGATCGCGGGTCCTACAATGAGCAGTTCTTC
TRBJ2-3,TRBV29-1,many,NA,CSVEGVSTDTQYF,TGCAGCGTTGAGGGGGTTAGCACAGATACGCAGTATTTT
TRBJ2-7,TRBV3-1,few,NA,CASSQDPGSYEQYF,TGTGCCAGCAGCCAAGACCCCGGGAGCTACGAGCAGTACTTC
TRBJ1-1,TRBV4-3,few,TRBD1,CASSQGQEGWTEAFF,TGCGCCAGCAGCCAGGGACAGGAAGGATGGACTGAAGCTTTCTTT
TRBJ2-2,TRBV29-1,NA,TRBD1,CSVPGQTTGELFF,TGCAGCGTCCCGGGACAGACCACCGGGGAGCTGTTTTTT
TRBJ2-1,TRBV7-9,NA,TRBD2,CASSQPTSGDEQFF,TGTGCCAGCAGCCAACCAACTAGCGGCGATGAGCAGTTCTTC
TRBJ2-3,TRBV2,NA,TRBD2,CASRRGTSGASTDTQYF,TGTGCCAGCAGACGAGGTACTAGCGGGGCCAGCACAGATACGCAGTATTTT
TRBJ1-1,TRBV29-1,NA,TRBD1,CSVDMRTGGKTEAFF,TGCAGCGTTGACATGAGGACAGGGGGCAAAACTGAAGCTTTCTTT
TRBJ1-1,TRBV12-3/TRBV12-4,few,NA,CASSMKQGNTEAFF,TGTGCCAGCAGTATGAAGCAGGGGAACACTGAAGCTTTCTTT
TRBJ2-1,TRBV20-1,many,TRBD2,CSARTSGTNEQFF,TGCAGTGCTCGGACTAGCGGGACCAATGAGCAGTTCTTC
TRBJ2-3,TRBV20-1,NA,TRBD1,CSARDFTGGTDTQYF,TGCAGTGCTAGAGATTTTACAGGGGGCACAGATACGCAGTATTTT
TRBJ2-7,TRBV7-8,NA,TRBD1,CASSFYTGTGYYEQYF,TGTGCCAGCAGCTTTTATACCGGGACAGGTTACTACGAGCAGTACTTC
TRBJ1-2,TRBV20-1,NA,NA,CRASRQGLAQSPGYTF,TGCAGGGCAAGTCGGCAGGGGTTAGCCCAATCCCCCGGCTACACCTTC
TRBJ2-3,TRBV13,many,TRBD2,CASSLGELAGANQYF,TGTGCCAGCAGCTTAGGGGAACTAGCGGGAGCGAACCAGTATTTT
TRBJ1-5,TRBV5-6,few,TRBD1,CASSSRTGVQPQHF,TGTGCCAGCAGCTCTAGGACAGGGGTACAGCCCCAGCATTTT
TRBJ2-3,TRBV7-7,few,TRBD2,CASSLGTSGSHRTDTQYF,TGTGCCAGCAGCCTGGGGACTAGCGGGAGCCATCGCACAGATACGCAGTATTTT
TRBJ2-7,TRBV20-1,NA,TRBD2,CSAGGGTIHEQYF,TGCAGTGCTGGGGGGGGGACTATCCACGAGCAGTACTTC
TRBJ2-3,TRBV12-3/TRBV12-4,few,TRBD2,CASSLLAGGNTDTQYF,TGTGCCAGCAGTTTACTAGCGGGGGGGAACACAGATACGCAGTATTTT
TRBJ1-2,TRBV27,NA,NA,CASSDRFGYTF,TGTGCCAGCAGCGACAGATTTGGCTACACCTTC
TRBJ2-1,TRBV21-1,many,NA,CASSKAGTSGGSIPLSSYNEQFF,TGTGCCAGCAGCAAAGCCGGGACTAGCGGGGGGTCCATACCTTTAAGCTCCTACAATGAGCAGTTCTTC
TRBJ1-5,TRBV18,few,NA,CASSRKGGSQPQHF,TGTGCCAGCTCAAGAAAAGGGGGTAGTCAGCCCCAGCATTTT
TRBJ1-5,TRBV29-1,NA,NA,CSVEDQGPNQPQHF,TGCAGCGTTGAAGATCAGGGGCCCAATCAGCCCCAGCATTTT
TRBJ2-3,TRBV2,many,NA,CATLGDTQYF,TGTGCCACACTAGGGGATACGCAGTATTTT
TRBJ1-4,TRBV7-8,few,NA,CASSLARNGNEKLFF,TGTGCCAGCAGCTTAGCCAGGAATGGAAATGAAAAACTGTTTTTT
TRBJ2-7,TRBV24-1,NA,NA,CATLARLGGSGEQYF,TGTGCCACCCTTGCCCGACTTGGTGGGTCCGGCGAGCAGTACTTC
TRBJ2-2,TRBV5-4,few,TRBD2,CASSPGGAAGELFF,TGTGCCAGCAGCCCCGGGGGGGCCGCCGGGGAGCTGTTTTTT
TRBJ2-1,TRBV7-8,NA,NA,CASSLGYNKQFF,TGTGCCAGCAGCTTAGGCTACAATAAGCAGTTCTTC
TRBJ2-6,TRBV4-1,few,NA,CASSQPAGANVLTF,TGCGCCAGCAGCCAGCCAGCTGGGGCCAACGTCCTGACTTTC
TRBJ2-7,TRBV12-3/TRBV12-4,few,NA,CASSLLGGGEQYF,TGTGCCAGCAGTTTGTTAGGGGGTGGCGAGCAGTACTTC
TRBJ2-4,TRBV28,NA,NA,CASSLPGTEKYF,TGTGCCAGCAGTCTCCCCGGGACCGAAAAGTACTTC
TRBJ1-1,TRBV4-3,NA,TRBD1,CASSQAQGVTTEAFF,TGCGCCAGCAGCCAAGCCCAGGGGGTTACCACTGAAGCTTTCTTT
TRBJ2-3,TRBV12-3/TRBV12-4,NA,NA,CASSRSTETDTQYF,TGTGCCAGCAGCCGGTCAACAGAGACAGATACGCAGTATTTT
TRBJ2-1,TRBV10-3,many,TRBD1,CAISGPIQGPGEQFF,TGTGCCATCAGTGGGCCCATACAGGGGCCTGGGGAGCAGTTCTTC
TRBJ2-1,TRBV29-1,many,TRBD1,CSVEVGQGYEQFF,TGCAGCGTTGAGGTGGGACAGGGCTATGAGCAGTTCTTC
TRBJ2-5,TRBV20-1,few,TRBD2,CSASGLAGAPGETQYF,TGCAGTGCTAGCGGACTAGCGGGAGCGCCGGGAGAGACCCAGTACTTC
TRBJ1-1,TRBV27,NA,NA,CASSLMVFTEAFF,TGTGCCAGCAGTTTAATGGTATTTACTGAAGCTTTCTTT
TRBJ1-4,TRBV5-1,NA,NA,CASSLRPINEKLFF,TGCGCCAGCAGCTTGAGGCCGATTAATGAAAAACTGTTTTTT
TRBJ2-1,TRBV12-3/TRBV12-4,NA,NA,CASTIGQGIFSSYNEQFF,TGTGCCAGCACTATAGGGCAGGGGATTTTTAGCTCCTACAATGAGCAGTTCTTC
TRBJ2-3,TRBV29-1,many,NA,CSVAGRLRTDTQYF,TGCAGCGTTGCGGGACGACTACGCACAGATACGCAGTATTTT
TRBJ1-1,TRBV12-3/TRBV12-4,many,NA,CASSLGTEAFF,TGTGCCAGCAGTTTAGGCACTGAAGCTTTCTTT
TRBJ2-7,TRBV12-3/TRBV12-4,NA,NA,CASSWGRKYEQYF,TGTGCCAGCAGTTGGGGACGGAAGTACGAGCAGTACTTC
TRBJ1-1,TRBV12-3/TRBV12-4,NA,NA,CASSAPGRKDTEAFF,TGTGCCAGCAGTGCCCCAGGGCGGAAGGACACTGAAGCTTTCTTT
TRBJ1-2,TRBV12-3/TRBV12-4,NA,NA,CASRPRGNYGYTF,TGTGCCAGCAGACCCAGGGGTAACTATGGCTACACCTTC
TRBJ2-3,TRBV29-1,NA,NA,CSVEVPHYF,TGCAGCGTTGAAGTACCTCATTATTTT
TRBJ1-1,TRBV27,few,TRBD1,CASSFGQGASTEAFF,TGTGCCAGCAGTTTCGGACAGGGGGCAAGCACTGAAGCTTTCTTT
TRBJ2-3,TRBV6-5,many,TRBD1,CASSYRGQGGGDTQYF,TGTGCCAGCAGTTACCGGGGACAGGGCGGCGGAGATACGCAGTATTTT
TRBJ1-1,TRBV13,NA,NA,CASSYVLQEEAFF,TGTGCCAGCAGCTACGTCCTACAGGAGGAAGCTTTCTTT